Sequencing of this TCR beta chain was carried out in a study of blood T cell repertoires in COVID-19. Study in general: T cells, B-cell-depleted T cells, or PBMCs supplied cDNA or gDNA.

V trimming: 3 bases; J trimming: 4 bases; junction bases outside the gene matches: 10. The CDR3 runs to 16 residues. Germline CDR1 is LGHNA and CDR2 is YNFKEQ. As originally analysed: The assay estimated nucleated cells by amplifying reference gene primers. Generated by immunoSEQ multiplex PCR, the TCRdb table keeps only in-frame clones and is missing some. That table supplies the V and J calls and clone size; D and trimming were determined from the DNA. The data contain about 130,000 clones, 65% to 90% of them singletons. Sequencing was performed on peripheral blood. V usage is TRBV4-2 and J usage is TRBJ1-2, with TRBD1 identical over 8 bases. This receptor was obtained from a man older than 75 with active or convalescent COVID-19. CDR3 in amino acids: CASSHATGDSVYGYTF. The DNA of the CDR3 is TGTGCCAGCAGCCATGCGACAGGGGATTCTGTCTATGGCTACACCTTC.